The sequence of this T cell receptor (beta chain) was determined in a study of cytomegalovirus exposure and HLA in healthy donors. On this clone: The antigen is unknown.

CDR1 is SEHNR, CDR2 FQNEAQ, per germline (reference sequence). V lost 2 bases, J lost 2 bases, and 4 bases lay in between. The CDR3 has 13 residues. As for the donors, each was a healthy bone marrow donor. Regarding the study as a whole: The classifier reportedly diagnosed cytomegalovirus status with high specificity and sensitivity. The majority of CMV-associated TCR beta chains were reported as apparently HLA-restricted in a later analysis.

Primers for the PCR totalled 60 Vbeta and 13 Jbeta. Clones were sequenced by immunoSEQ multiplex PCR, and TCRdb holds only the in-frame ones, with some missing. The table includes 80,000 to 100,000 clones, about 81% detected once. This clonotype originated in a middle-aged man in good health and CMV-seropositive. The chain couples TRBV7-9 to TRBJ1-3, with D unresolved. The material sequenced was PBMCs. CDR3 DNA: TGTGCCAGCAGCTTATATGCTGGAAACACCATATATTTT. It specifies CASSLYAGNTIYF. Looking up the rest from reference TRBV7-9 and TRBJ1-3 gives the full variable domain: DTGVSQNPRHKITKRGQNVTFRCDPISEHNRLYWYRQTLGQGPEFLTYFQNEAQLEKSRLLSDRFSAERPKGSFSTLEIQRTEQGDSAMYLCASSLYAGNTIYFGEGSWLTVV.